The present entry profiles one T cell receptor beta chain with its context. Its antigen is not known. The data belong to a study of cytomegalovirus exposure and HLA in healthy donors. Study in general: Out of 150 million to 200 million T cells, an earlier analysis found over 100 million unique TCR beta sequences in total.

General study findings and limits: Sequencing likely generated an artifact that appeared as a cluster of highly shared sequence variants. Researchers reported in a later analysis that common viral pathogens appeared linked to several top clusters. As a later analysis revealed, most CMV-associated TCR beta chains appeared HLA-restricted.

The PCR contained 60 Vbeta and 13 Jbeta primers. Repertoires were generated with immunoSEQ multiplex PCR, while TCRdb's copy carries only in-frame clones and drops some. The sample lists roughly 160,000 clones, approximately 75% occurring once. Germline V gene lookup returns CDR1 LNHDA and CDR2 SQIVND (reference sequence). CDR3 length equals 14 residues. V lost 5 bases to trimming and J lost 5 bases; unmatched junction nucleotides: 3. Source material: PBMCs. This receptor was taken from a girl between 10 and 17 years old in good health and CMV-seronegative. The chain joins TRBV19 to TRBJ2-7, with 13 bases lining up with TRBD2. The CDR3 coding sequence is TGTGCCAGTAGTTTAACTAGCGGGGGGGACGAGCAGTACTTC. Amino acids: CASSLTSGGDEQYF.